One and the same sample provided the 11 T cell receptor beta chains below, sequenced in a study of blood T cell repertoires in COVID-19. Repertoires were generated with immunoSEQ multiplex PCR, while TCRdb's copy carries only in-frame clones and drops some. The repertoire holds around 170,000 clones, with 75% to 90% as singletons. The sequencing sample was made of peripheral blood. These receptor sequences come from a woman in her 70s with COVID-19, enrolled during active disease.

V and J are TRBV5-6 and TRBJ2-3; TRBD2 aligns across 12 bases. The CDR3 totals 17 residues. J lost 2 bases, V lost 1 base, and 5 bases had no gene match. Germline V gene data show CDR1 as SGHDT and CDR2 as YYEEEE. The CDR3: CASSLRTSGTYTDTQYF. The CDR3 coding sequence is TGTGCCAGCAGCTTGCGGACTAGCGGGACCTACACAGATACGCAGTATTTT. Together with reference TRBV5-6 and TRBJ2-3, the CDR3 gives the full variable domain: DAGVTQSPTHLIKTRGQQVTLRCSPKSGHDTVSWYQQALGQGPQFIFQYYEEEERQRGNFPDRFSGHQFPNYSSELNVNALLLGDSALYLCASSLRTSGTYTDTQYFGPGTRLTVL.

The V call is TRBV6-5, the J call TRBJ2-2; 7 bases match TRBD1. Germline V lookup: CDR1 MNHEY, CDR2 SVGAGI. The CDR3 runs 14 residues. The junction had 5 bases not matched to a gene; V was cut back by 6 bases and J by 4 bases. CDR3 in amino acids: CASRRQGGTGELFF. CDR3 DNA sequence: TGTGCCAGCAGACGACAGGGCGGCACCGGGGAGCTGTTTTTT.

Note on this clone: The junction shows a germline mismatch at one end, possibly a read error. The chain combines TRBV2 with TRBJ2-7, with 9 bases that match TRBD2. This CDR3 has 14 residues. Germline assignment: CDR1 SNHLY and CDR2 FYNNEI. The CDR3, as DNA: TGTGCCAGCAGGGGGGGACTAGCCTCCTCCGAGCAGTACTTC. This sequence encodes CASRGGLASSEQYF.

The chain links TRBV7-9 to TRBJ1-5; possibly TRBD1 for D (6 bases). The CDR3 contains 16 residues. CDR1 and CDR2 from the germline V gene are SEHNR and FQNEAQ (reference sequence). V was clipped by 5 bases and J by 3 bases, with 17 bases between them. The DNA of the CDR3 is TGTGCCAGCAGCCCTGTCGGGGGGCAAAACAATCAGCCCCAGCATTTT. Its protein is CASSPVGGQNNQPQHF.

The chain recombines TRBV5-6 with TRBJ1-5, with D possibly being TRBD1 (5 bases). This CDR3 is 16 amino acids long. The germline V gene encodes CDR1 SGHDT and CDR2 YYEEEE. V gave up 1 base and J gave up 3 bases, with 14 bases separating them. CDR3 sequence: CASSLRQGTTNQPQHF. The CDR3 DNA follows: TGTGCCAGCAGCTTGAGGCAGGGTACAACCAATCAGCCCCAGCATTTT.

CDR3 sequence: CASSGTGGFHEQFF. As DNA, the CDR3 is TGTGCCAGCAGCGGGACAGGGGGGTTCCATGAGCAGTTCTTC. The V call is TRBV6-5, the J call TRBJ2-1; 11 positions match TRBD1. The J segment lost 8 bases and the V segment lost 6 bases, leaving 6 bases of the junction unmatched. The CDR3 loop spans 14 amino acids. The germline V gene has CDR1 MNHEY and CDR2 SVGAGI.

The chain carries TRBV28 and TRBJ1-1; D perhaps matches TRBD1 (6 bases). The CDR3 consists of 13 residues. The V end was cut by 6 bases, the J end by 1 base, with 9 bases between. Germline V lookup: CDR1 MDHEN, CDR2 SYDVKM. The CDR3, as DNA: TGTGCCAGCAGCGACAGGCCGAACACTGAAGCTTTCTTT. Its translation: CASSDRPNTEAFF. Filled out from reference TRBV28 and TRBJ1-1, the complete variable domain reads DVKVTQSSRYLVKRTGEKVFLECVQDMDHENMFWYRQDPGLGLRLIYFSYDVKMKEKGDIPEGYSVSREKKERFSLILESASTNQTSMYLCASSDRPNTEAFFGQGTRLTVV.

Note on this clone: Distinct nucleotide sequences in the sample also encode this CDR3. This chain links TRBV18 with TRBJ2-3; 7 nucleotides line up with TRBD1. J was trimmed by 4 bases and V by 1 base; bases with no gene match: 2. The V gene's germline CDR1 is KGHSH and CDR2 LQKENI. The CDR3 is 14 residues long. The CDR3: CASSPQGAADTQYF. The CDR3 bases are TGTGCCAGCTCACCACAGGGGGCTGCAGATACGCAGTATTTT.

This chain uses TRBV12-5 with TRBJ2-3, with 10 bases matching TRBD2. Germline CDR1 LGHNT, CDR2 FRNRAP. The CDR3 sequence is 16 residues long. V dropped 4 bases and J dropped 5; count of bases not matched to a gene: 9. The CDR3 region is CASGSGLARGGDTQYF. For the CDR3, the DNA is TGTGCTAGTGGTTCGGGACTAGCGAGAGGGGGAGATACGCAGTATTTT. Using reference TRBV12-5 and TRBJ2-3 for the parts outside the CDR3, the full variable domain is DARVTQTPRHKVTEMGQEVTMRCQPILGHNTVFWYRQTMMQGLELLAYFRNRAPLDDSGMPKDRFSAEMPDATLATLKIQPSEPRDSAVYFCASGSGLARGGDTQYFGPGTRLTVL.

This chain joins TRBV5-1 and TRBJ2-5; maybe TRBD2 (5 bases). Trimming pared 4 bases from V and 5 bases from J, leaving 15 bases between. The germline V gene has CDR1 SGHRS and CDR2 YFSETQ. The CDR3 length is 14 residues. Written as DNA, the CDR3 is TGCGCCAGCAGCCCGATTGTCGGGGTGGAGACCCAGTACTTC. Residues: CASSPIVGVETQYF.

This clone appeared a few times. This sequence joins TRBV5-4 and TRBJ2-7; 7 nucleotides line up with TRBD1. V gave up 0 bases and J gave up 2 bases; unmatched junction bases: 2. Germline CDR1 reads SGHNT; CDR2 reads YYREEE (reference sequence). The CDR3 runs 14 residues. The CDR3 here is CASSLGTGPYEQYF. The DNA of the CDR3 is TGTGCCAGCAGCTTGGGGACAGGCCCCTACGAGCAGTACTTC. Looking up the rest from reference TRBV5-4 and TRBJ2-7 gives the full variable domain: ETGVTQSPTHLIKTRGQQVTLRCSSQSGHNTVSWYQQALGQGPQFIFQYYREEENGRGNFPPRFSGLQFPNYSSELNVNALELDDSALYLCASSLGTGPYEQYFGPGTRLTVT.